This T cell receptor beta chain was captured by sequencing in a study of CD8+ T cells in alopecia areata. Regarding treatment: oral pan-JAK inhibitor, 5-10 mg twice daily. The investigators collected lesional scalp punch biopsies and peripheral blood from alopecia areata patients. This clone was detected a few times. Its antigen is undetermined. Findings and caveats of the study: One nonresponder leaves baseline CD8+ expansion's link to response uncertain. During tofacitinib treatment, many expanded lesional clones remained in scalp and blood. Normal skin's resident alphabeta T cells are also sequenced in scalp samples.

Trimming at V came to 0 bases and at J to 7 bases, leaving 15 bases not matched to a gene. The CDR3 extends over 17 amino acids. In germline, CDR1 is SQVTM, CDR2 ANQGSEA. RNA was isolated and reverse transcribed to cDNA, the sequencing template. Assay: immunoSEQ multiplex PCR; the TCRdb copy retains only in-frame clones and omits some. Of roughly 170,000 clones listed, around 60% are singletons. The clonotype originates from a human donor with alopecia areata. This chain connects TRBV29-1 to TRBJ1-2, with 9 bases identical to TRBD1. The specimen comprised CD8+ T cells sorted from blood, sampled at week 24, from a patient treated with tofacitinib. The CDR3 DNA sequence: TGCAGCGTTGAAGATGTGGGCAAACCGGGACAGGGTCCTGGCTACACCTTC. Translated, it gives CSVEDVGKPGQGPGYTF.